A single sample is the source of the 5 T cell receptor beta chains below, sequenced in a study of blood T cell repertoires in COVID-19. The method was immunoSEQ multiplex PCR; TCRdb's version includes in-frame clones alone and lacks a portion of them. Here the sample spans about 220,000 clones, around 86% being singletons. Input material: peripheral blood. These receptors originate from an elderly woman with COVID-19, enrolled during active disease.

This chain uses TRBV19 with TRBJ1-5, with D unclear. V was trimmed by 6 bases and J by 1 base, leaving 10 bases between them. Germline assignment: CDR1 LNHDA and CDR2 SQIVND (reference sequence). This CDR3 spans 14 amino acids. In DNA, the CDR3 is TGTGCCAGTAGACAGATCGTAAGCAATCAGCCCCAGCATTTT. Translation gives CASRQIVSNQPQHF.

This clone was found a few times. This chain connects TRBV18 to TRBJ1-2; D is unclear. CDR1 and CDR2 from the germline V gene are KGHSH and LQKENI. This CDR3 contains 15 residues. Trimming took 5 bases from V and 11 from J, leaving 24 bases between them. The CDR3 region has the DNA TGTGCCAGCTCATACACTTTGGGAGGGAAGGCCGGGTACACCTTC. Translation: CASSYTLGGKAGYTF.

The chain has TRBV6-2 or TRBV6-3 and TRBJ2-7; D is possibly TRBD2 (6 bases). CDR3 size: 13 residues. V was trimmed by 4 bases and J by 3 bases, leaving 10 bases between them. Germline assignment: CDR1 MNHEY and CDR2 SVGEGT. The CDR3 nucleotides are TGTGCCAGCAGTTCTCAGGGAGGCTACGAGCAGTACTTC. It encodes CASSSQGGYEQYF.

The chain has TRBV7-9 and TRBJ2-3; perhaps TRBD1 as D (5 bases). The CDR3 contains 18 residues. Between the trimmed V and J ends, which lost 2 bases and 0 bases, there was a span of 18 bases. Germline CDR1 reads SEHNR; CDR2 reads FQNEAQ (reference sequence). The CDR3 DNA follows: TGTGCCAGCAGCTTACCAAGGTTTCTCGACAGTAGCACAGATACGCAGTATTTT. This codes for CASSLPRFLDSSTDTQYF.

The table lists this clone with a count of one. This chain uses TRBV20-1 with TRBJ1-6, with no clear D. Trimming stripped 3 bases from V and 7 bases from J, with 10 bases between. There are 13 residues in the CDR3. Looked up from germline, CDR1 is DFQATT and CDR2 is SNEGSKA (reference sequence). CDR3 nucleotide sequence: TGCAGTGCTAGTACTGCCCTCAATTCACCCCTCCACTTT. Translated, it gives CSASTALNSPLHF.